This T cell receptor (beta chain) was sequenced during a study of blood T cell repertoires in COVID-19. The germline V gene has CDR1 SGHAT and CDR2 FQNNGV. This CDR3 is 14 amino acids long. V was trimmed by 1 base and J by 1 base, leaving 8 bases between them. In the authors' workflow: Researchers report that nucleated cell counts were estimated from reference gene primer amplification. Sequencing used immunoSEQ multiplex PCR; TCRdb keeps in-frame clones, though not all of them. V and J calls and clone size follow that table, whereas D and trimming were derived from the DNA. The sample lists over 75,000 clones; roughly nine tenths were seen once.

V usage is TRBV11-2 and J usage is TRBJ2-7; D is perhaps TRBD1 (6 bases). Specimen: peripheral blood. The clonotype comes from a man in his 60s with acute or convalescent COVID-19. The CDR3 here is CASSLGQASYEQYF. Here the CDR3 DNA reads TGTGCCAGCAGCTTAGGACAGGCGTCCTACGAGCAGTACTTC.